The 10 T cell receptor beta chains below come from one sample, sequenced in a study of long-term antiretroviral therapy in people with HIV. The assay used was immunoSEQ (version v3.0), run at survey level. This table comes from immunoSEQ multiplex PCR, and its TCRdb copy is limited to in-frame clones, with some not included. Altogether roughly 28,000 clones are present, 70% to 90% being singletons, with the ten largest covering 3.6%. This specimen consisted of unsorted PBMCs, obtained 1.8 years after starting antiretroviral therapy. Receptors originate from a young woman with HIV.

This rearrangement joins TRBV2 to TRBJ2-7; the D gene is possibly TRBD2 (5 bases). The V gene lost 11 bases and the J gene lost 3 bases, with 17 bases spanning the gap. Germline CDR1 reads SNHLY; CDR2 reads FYNNEI. The CDR3 has 13 amino acids. CDR3 DNA sequence: TGTGCCGTCCCACGGCCGGGGAGCTACGAGCAGTACTTC. Its protein is CAVPRPGSYEQYF.

This chain links TRBV28 with TRBJ1-1; D possibly corresponds to TRBD1 (5 bases). The germline V gene encodes CDR1 MDHEN and CDR2 SYDVKM. The CDR3 contains 18 residues. V shed 4 bases and J shed 1 base, with 22 bases lying between them. CDR3 amino acids: CASSSRIARDGANTEAFF. The CDR3 nucleotides read TGTGCCAGCAGTTCTAGAATTGCGCGGGACGGGGCGAACACTGAAGCTTTCTTT.

V is TRBV19 and J is TRBJ1-2; D is ambiguous. Germline CDR1 LNHDA, CDR2 SQIVND (reference sequence). This CDR3 spans 15 amino acids. V gave up 5 bases and J gave up 3 bases, with 16 bases separating them. This chain's CDR3 is CASSPFRRHDYGYTF. The CDR3 bases are TGTGCCAGTAGTCCTTTTAGACGGCACGACTATGGCTACACCTTC.

The chain has TRBV2 and TRBJ2-7; D is possibly TRBD1 or TRBD2 (5 bases each). The ends were cut back, 6 bases at V and 6 bases at J, with 12 bases in the middle. This CDR3 spans 12 amino acids. Germline CDR1 reads SNHLY; CDR2 reads FYNNEI. CDR3 residues: CASSARGGEQYF. CDR3 nucleotides: TGTGCCAGCAGCGCACGGGGCGGCGAGCAGTACTTC.

This rearrangement joins TRBV9 to TRBJ1-5; D gene unclear. The V gene's germline CDR1 is SGDLS and CDR2 YYNGEE. The V and J ends lost 4 bases and 3 bases respectively, with 8 bases between them. CDR3 length equals 13 residues. As DNA, the CDR3 is TGTGCCAGCAGCTTAGGGTCCAATCAGCCCCAGCATTTT. Protein product: CASSLGSNQPQHF.

This clone is a singleton in its sample. This chain connects TRBV5-1 to TRBJ2-3; D gene uncertain. V lost 5 bases and J lost 3, with 13 bases in between. The germline V gene encodes CDR1 SGHRS and CDR2 YFSETQ. The CDR3 spans 14 residues. CDR3 nucleotides: TGCGCCAGCAGAGGGCAGGTAGGGACAGATACGCAGTATTTT. This gives the protein CASRGQVGTDTQYF.

This chain connects TRBV5-4 to TRBJ2-7, with a tentative D call TRBD2 (5 bases). V was trimmed by 0 bases and J by 2 bases, leaving 9 bases between them. Germline CDR1 is SGHNT and CDR2 is YYREEE (reference sequence). The CDR3 runs to 14 residues. The CDR3 bases are TGTGCCAGCAGCTTGGAGCGGAGGACCTACGAGCAGTACTTC. Its translation is CASSLERRTYEQYF. The entire variable domain, with the rest obtained from reference TRBV5-4 and TRBJ2-7, is as follows: ETGVTQSPTHLIKTRGQQVTLRCSSQSGHNTVSWYQQALGQGPQFIFQYYREEENGRGNFPPRFSGLQFPNYSSELNVNALELDDSALYLCASSLERRTYEQYFGPGTRLTVT.

This clone occurred a few times. The chain joins TRBV25-1 to TRBJ1-2, with a possible D match to TRBD1 (6 bases). Per the germline V gene, CDR1 is MGHDK and CDR2 is SYGVNS. The CDR3 is 13 residues long. V was shortened by 3 bases and J by 8 bases, with 13 bases between the two germline ends. DNA of the CDR3: TGTGCCAGCAGTGACGCACAGGACAGCGGCTACACCTTC. Amino acid sequence: CASSDAQDSGYTF.

This rearrangement joins TRBV5-5 to TRBJ1-1, with D possibly matching TRBD1 (5 bases). CDR1 is SGHKS, CDR2 YYEKEE, per germline (reference sequence). The CDR3 sequence is 13 residues long. The ends were cut back, 5 bases at V and 4 bases at J, with 12 bases in the middle. The CDR3 nucleotides are TGTGCCAGCAGACCCACAGGTACCACTGAAGCTTTCTTT. Its protein is CASRPTGTTEAFF.

The chain couples TRBV18 to TRBJ1-1, with TRBD1 identical over 8 bases. Trimming at V came to 4 bases and at J to 4 bases, leaving 8 bases not matched to a gene. Per germline, CDR1 KGHSH and CDR2 LQKENI. CDR3 length: 15 amino acids. The CDR3 DNA reads as TGTGCCAGCTCACGTGTCAGGGGGCGAATCACTGAAGCTTTCTTT. Residues: CASSRVRGRITEAFF.